This entry lists 22 T cell receptor beta chains sequenced from one sample in a study of spatial heterogeneity in lung cancer. Study-wide points: Counts of expanded intratumoral alpha and beta TCRs tracked tumor mutation counts.

Each CDR3 protein is one row after TCRdb ran MiXCR on the 5' RACE reads. This sample has 2,000 to 3,000 distinct CDR3 sequences, with around 13% found just once. Their target antigens are unknown. Time point indicated: sample taken at primary tumor resection. The input for sequencing was lung tumor tissue, taken at surgery. The receptors stem from a male donor with early-stage non-small cell lung cancer.

This clonotype is labeled as medium-sized (0.01 to 0.1%). V and J are TRBV20-1 and TRBJ2-7, with 8 bases identical to TRBD1. This CDR3 has 13 residues. CDR1 and CDR2 (germline): DFQATT, SNEGSKA (reference sequence). Unmatched junction bases numbered 6, after V lost 3 bases and J lost 5 bases. The CDR3 sequence is CSASFGQGDEQYF. The CDR3 DNA sequence: TGCAGTGCTAGTTTTGGACAGGGAGACGAGCAGTACTTC.

This clonotype rates as medium-sized. The rearrangement uses TRBV20-1 and TRBJ2-5; TRBD1 or TRBD2 may be the D gene (5 bases each). CDR3 length: 14 amino acids. Germline V CDR1 and CDR2: DFQATT, SNEGSKA (reference sequence). The V end was cut by 1 base, the J end by 6 bases, with 15 bases between. The CDR3: CSARGGNWEKTQYF. CDR3 DNA sequence: TGCAGTGCTAGAGGGGGGAACTGGGAAAAGACCCAGTACTTC.

This clonotype is medium-sized in the sample. This rearrangement joins TRBV23-1 to TRBJ2-3; 8 nucleotides line up with TRBD2. TRBV23-1 is annotated as an ORF whose role is uncertain. V was clipped by 4 bases and J by 6 bases; unmatched bases: 21. This CDR3 spans 19 amino acids. The DNA of the CDR3 is TGCGCCAGCAGTCCACCGTTAGAACTAGCGGTGATAGGGCAGGATACGCAGTATTTT. The encoded protein is CASSPPLELAVIGQDTQYF.

This chain uses TRBV28 with TRBJ1-2, with a possible D match to TRBD1 (6 bases). Looked up from germline, CDR1 is MDHEN and CDR2 is SYDVKM. The V end was cut by 5 bases, the J end by 0 bases, with 19 bases between. The CDR3 is 17 residues long. CDR3 region: CASSPPYQAGANYGYTF. The CDR3 DNA is TGTGCCAGCAGTCCCCCTTACCAGGCAGGGGCTAACTATGGCTACACCTTC.

By proportion, this clonotype is medium-sized (0.01 to 0.1%). The gene calls are TRBV20-1 and TRBJ2-7; TRBD1 matches at 12 bases. V gave up 1 base and J gave up 7 bases; unmatched junction bases: 5. CDR3 length: 14 amino acids. Germline loops: CDR1 DFQATT, CDR2 SNEGSKA (reference sequence). The CDR3 region has the DNA TGCAGTGCTAGAGGGGGACAGGGGGCCGGTGAGCAGTACTTC. This translates into CSARGGQGAGEQYF.

This clonotype is medium-sized. The chain joins TRBV4-2 to TRBJ2-2; D possibly corresponds to TRBD1 (5 bases). CDR1 and CDR2 from the germline V gene are LGHNA and YNFKEQ. Between the trimmed V and J ends, which lost 4 bases and 3 bases, there was a span of 15 bases. This CDR3 spans 16 amino acids. The CDR3 here is CASSRGHTSDTGELFF. The CDR3 DNA follows: TGTGCCAGCAGCCGAGGACACACGAGCGACACCGGGGAGCTGTTTTTT.

The chain joins TRBV4-2 to TRBJ2-2; TRBD1 agrees at 7 bases. Germline values: CDR1 LGHNA, CDR2 YNFKEQ. The junction had 4 bases not matched to a gene; V was cut back by 4 bases and J by 2 bases. CDR3 length: 15 residues. CDR3 DNA sequence: TGTGCCAGCAGCCTTGACAGGGTTAACACCGGGGAGCTGTTTTTT. As protein: CASSLDRVNTGELFF.

The genes are TRBV5-4 and TRBJ2-3; no clear D gene. CDR1 and CDR2 from the germline V gene are SGHNT and YYREEE (reference sequence). The CDR3 contains 12 residues. Trimming removed 4 bases at V and 0 bases at J, with 3 bases between. CDR3 DNA sequence: TGTGCCAGCAGCCTTAGCACAGATACGCAGTATTTT. This gives the protein CASSLSTDTQYF.

This clonotype is judged medium-sized. The chain combines TRBV6-2 or TRBV6-3 with TRBJ2-7, with 7 bases fitting TRBD1. V lost 8 bases, J lost 4 bases, and 8 bases stayed unmatched. The CDR3 loop spans 13 amino acids. Looked up from germline, CDR1 is MNHEY and CDR2 is SVGEGT. The CDR3 loop is CASYPGTAYEQYF. DNA for the CDR3: TGTGCCAGCTACCCCGGGACAGCATACGAGCAGTACTTC.

The chain joins TRBV4-2 to TRBJ2-3; 9 nucleotides match TRBD2. This CDR3 is built from 15 residues. Looked up from germline, CDR1 is LGHNA and CDR2 is YNFKEQ. The V gene end was trimmed by 4 bases and the J gene end by 4 bases; junction bases not matched to a gene: 6. In DNA, the CDR3 is TGTGCCAGCAGCCGTACTAGCGGGTCTGCAGATACGCAGTATTTT. This gives the protein CASSRTSGSADTQYF.

The genes are TRBV20-1 and TRBJ1-5; D may be TRBD1 (6 bases). Looked up from germline, CDR1 is DFQATT and CDR2 is SNEGSKA (reference sequence). V lost 3 bases and J lost 3, with 12 bases in between. The CDR3 contains 14 residues. The CDR3 bases are TGCAGTGCTAGCGCTGGACAGAACAATCAGCCCCAGCATTTT. It specifies CSASAGQNNQPQHF.

By frequency in the sample, this clonotype is medium-sized (0.01 to 0.1%). The J gene is TRBJ2-3, the V gene TRBV6-6, with 10 bases matching TRBD2. The junction had 6 bases not matched to a gene; V was cut back by 6 bases and J by 0 bases. CDR1 and CDR2 from the germline V gene are MNHNY and SVGAGI (reference sequence). CDR3 length equals 16 residues. DNA of the CDR3: TGTGCCAGCAGGATTCTAGCGGGGGAGAGCACAGATACGCAGTATTTT. Translation gives CASRILAGESTDTQYF.

This clonotype was counted a single time. The chain joins TRBV5-8 to TRBJ1-4; D remains unclear. Germline V gives CDR1 SGHTS, CDR2 YDEGEE. Trimming removed 4 bases at V and 6 bases at J, with 10 bases between. This CDR3 has 13 amino acids. In DNA, the CDR3 is TGTGCCAGCAGCCGGCGGCGGGATGAAAAACTGTTTTTT. Protein sequence: CASSRRRDEKLFF.

This clonotype was seen ten or more times. V and J are TRBV9 and TRBJ2-3, with 13 bases fitting TRBD2. The J segment lost 2 bases and the V segment lost 2 bases, leaving 8 bases of the junction unmatched. Germline assignment: CDR1 SGDLS and CDR2 YYNGEE. The CDR3 sequence is 18 residues long. For the CDR3, the DNA is TGTGCCAGCAGCGTCACAGGACTAGCGGGGGCTCCCACAGATACGCAGTATTTT. Translation: CASSVTGLAGAPTDTQYF.

About this clonotype: The junction does not match germline at one end; this may be a read error. The chain is built from TRBV5-4 and TRBJ2-7; D is unresolved. Germline loops: CDR1 SGHNT, CDR2 YYREEE (reference sequence). CDR3 length: 12 amino acids. The CDR3 sequence: CVSSLDSYEQYF. The CDR3 DNA is TGTGTCAGCAGCTTGGACTCCTACGAGCAGTACTTC.

This clonotype was seen more than once but under ten times. The V and J genes are TRBV5-6 and TRBJ2-2, with a tentative D call TRBD1 (5 bases). V was trimmed by 4 bases and J by 1 base, leaving 8 bases between them. This CDR3 comprises 14 residues. Looked up from germline, CDR1 is SGHDT and CDR2 is YYEEEE. The CDR3: CASSVDMNTGELFF. The CDR3 nucleotides are TGTGCCAGCAGCGTGGACATGAACACCGGGGAGCTGTTTTTT.

This clonotype is classed as large. The chain uses TRBV6-5 and TRBJ1-2; no definite D call. This CDR3 region has 15 residues. The germline gives CDR1 MNHEY, CDR2 SVGAGI. Trimming left V 1 base short and J 1 base short, with 10 bases between. The CDR3 nucleotides are TGTGCCAGCAGTTACTGGAGGGAAAGTAACTATGGCTACACCTTC. Translated, it gives CASSYWRESNYGYTF.

This clonotype appeared once. The chain combines TRBV20-1 with TRBJ1-2; D gene ambiguous. There are 12 residues in the CDR3. The germline CDR1 and CDR2 sequences are DFQATT and SNEGSKA (reference sequence). V lost 3 bases, J lost 2 bases, and 7 bases lay in between. The CDR3 DNA follows: TGCAGTGCTAGGGAAGGGAACTATGGCTACACCTTC. Translating gives CSAREGNYGYTF.

This clonotype has just a few counts. The chain is built from TRBV5-6 and TRBJ2-5; TRBD1 might be the D (5 bases). Germline loops: CDR1 SGHDT, CDR2 YYEEEE. With 3 bases removed from V and 5 bases from J, the gap between germline ends came to 20 bases. The CDR3 spans 16 residues. The CDR3 loop is CASSSRRQLDRETQYF. The CDR3 DNA reads TGTGCCAGCAGCTCGAGAAGACAGCTCGACCGGGAGACCCAGTACTTC.

By share, this clonotype ranks as medium-sized (0.01 to 0.1%). The J gene is TRBJ2-3, the V gene TRBV12-3 or TRBV12-4; 7 positions agree with TRBD2. CDR3 length: 13 residues. The V gene end was trimmed by 6 bases and the J gene end by 2 bases; junction bases not matched to a gene: 2. Here the CDR3 DNA reads TGTGCCAGCAGCCGGGGGGACACAGATACGCAGTATTTT. It is translated as CASSRGDTDTQYF.

Judged by abundance, this clonotype is medium-sized (0.01 to 0.1%). The chain recombines TRBV7-9 with TRBJ2-6; weak D call: TRBD1 (5 bases). The CDR3 contains 16 residues. V was pared by 4 bases and J by 2 bases, with 12 bases between. Germline-derived CDR1 and CDR2 are SEHNR and FQNEAQ (reference sequence). The CDR3 is CASSSGQTTGANVLTF. DNA for the CDR3: TGTGCCAGCAGCTCAGGACAAACTACTGGGGCCAACGTCCTGACTTTC.

This clonotype is deemed medium-sized. This chain joins TRBV19 and TRBJ1-5; 7 positions agree with TRBD1. The V gene's germline CDR1 is LNHDA and CDR2 SQIVND (reference sequence). The CDR3 totals 14 residues. Unmatched junction bases numbered 2, after V lost 3 bases and J lost 3 bases. Written as DNA, the CDR3 is TGTGCCAGTAGTATTGGGACAGACAATCAGCCCCAGCATTTT. Residues: CASSIGTDNQPQHF.